This T cell receptor beta chain was observed in a study of T-cell memory formation after mild COVID-19. Overall study context: TCR clusters largely stayed donor specific.

Whole-study findings and limits: The authors did not confirm SARS-CoV-2 specificity of second-wave clones peaking day 37. Memory sampled before infection contained some responding clones, suggesting cross-reactive memory joined.

Germline-derived CDR1 and CDR2 are MNHEY and SMNVEV (reference sequence). Trimming took off 2 bases at V and 6 bases at J, with 16 bases between the two ends. There are 15 residues in the CDR3. TCR alpha and TCR beta cDNA libraries carrying sample barcodes and UMIs came from 5'RACE with constant-segment primers. TCRdb processed the 5' RACE reads anew with MiXCR; each CDR3 protein has one entry. Among more than 350,000 distinct CDR3 sequences listed, approximately 21% were seen once. This clonotype was observed a few times. The antigen is undetermined. The TCR was taken from an adult woman who had mild COVID-19 (a few samples of this study predate the infection). Cell type and time point are not known. The chain links TRBV27 to TRBJ1-1, with D tentatively TRBD1 (5 bases). Specimen: PBMCs or a T cell subset sorted from them (not recorded which). The CDR3 loop reads CASSLRPGIRPEAFF. CDR3 sequence (DNA): TGTGCCAGCAGTTTACGCCCAGGGATTCGACCTGAAGCTTTCTTT.